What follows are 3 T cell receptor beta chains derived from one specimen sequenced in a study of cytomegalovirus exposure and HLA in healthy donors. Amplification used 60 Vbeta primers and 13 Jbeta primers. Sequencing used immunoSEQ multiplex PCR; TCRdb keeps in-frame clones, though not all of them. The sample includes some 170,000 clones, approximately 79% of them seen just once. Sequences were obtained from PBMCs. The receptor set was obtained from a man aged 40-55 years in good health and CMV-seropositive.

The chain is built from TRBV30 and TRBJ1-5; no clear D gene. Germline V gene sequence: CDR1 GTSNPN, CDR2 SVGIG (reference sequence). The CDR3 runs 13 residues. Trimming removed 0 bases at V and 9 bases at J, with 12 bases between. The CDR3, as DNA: TGTGCCTGGAGTGTAAAGGCTAGTAGGCCCCAGCATTTT. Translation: CAWSVKASRPQHF.

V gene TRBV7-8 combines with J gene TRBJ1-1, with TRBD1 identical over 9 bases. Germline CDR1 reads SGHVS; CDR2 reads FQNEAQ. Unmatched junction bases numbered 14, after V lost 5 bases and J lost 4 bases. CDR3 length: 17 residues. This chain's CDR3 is CASSPEGTGGPGTEAFF. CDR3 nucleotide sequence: TGTGCCAGCAGCCCTGAGGGAACAGGGGGCCCGGGCACTGAAGCTTTCTTT.

The CDR3 DNA sequence: TGTGCCAGCAGTGAGGGGACAGGGGCCTACGAGCAGTACTTC. Its protein is CASSEGTGAYEQYF. The rearrangement links TRBV2 to TRBJ2-7, with TRBD1 matching over 10 bases. Germline V gene sequence: CDR1 SNHLY, CDR2 FYNNEI. The CDR3 loop spans 14 amino acids. After removal of 3 bases from V and 2 bases from J, the junction contained 1 base not matched to a gene.